This entry is about one TCR beta chain. The data derive from a study of Ad26.COV2.S vaccination and SARS-CoV-2 variants. TCRdb's table, derived via immunoSEQ multiplex PCR, lists solely in-frame clones and lacks some. There are 350,000 to 450,000 clones in the sample; 92% occur only once, and around 4.2% lies in the top ten. The V gene's germline CDR1 is SGHRS and CDR2 YFSETQ. Deletions cut 3 bases from V and 4 bases from J, with 20 bases between. The CDR3 loop spans 17 amino acids. V and J are TRBV5-1 and TRBJ2-1, with D possibly being TRBD1 or TRBD2 (5 bases each). Sequenced material: peripheral blood, taken after recovery from COVID-19. This receptor was obtained from a human donor who had recovered from COVID-19. The CDR3 loop reads CASSYPNTGTNYNEQFF. Written as DNA, the CDR3 is TGCGCCAGCAGCTATCCCAACACCGGGACGAATTACAATGAGCAGTTCTTC.